The clone carrying this T cell receptor beta chain was counted at least ten times. The antigen is unknown. The source of the sample is a study of blood T cells in healthy people across ages. Study results and caveats: Long-lived and aged donors differed, with more naive CD4+ cells and higher diversity in the long-lived. Across samples, TCR beta diversity tracked strongly with naive T cell percentage.

A second roughly 6 to 11 cycle PCR used barcoded and J-beta primers. MiXCR, applied by TCRdb to the 5' RACE reads, yields one record per CDR3 protein. Among about 1.6 million distinct CDR3 sequences listed, 30% to 35% were seen once. The J segment lost 2 bases and the V segment lost 8 bases, leaving 1 base of the junction unmatched. In germline, CDR1 is DFQATT, CDR2 SNEGSKA (reference sequence). This CDR3 region has 11 residues. The specimen sequenced was blood. The source is a woman aged 25 to 39 in good health. This sequence joins TRBV20-1 and TRBJ2-5; 8 bases are shared with TRBD1. The CDR3 reads CSHRGQETQYF. The CDR3 DNA follows: TGCAGTCACAGGGGGCAAGAGACCCAGTACTTC.